The 16 T cell receptor beta chains below come from one sample, sequenced in a study of Graves' ophthalmopathy and Graves' hyperthyroidism. Investigators amplified TCR beta CDR3 regions from RNA transcripts. After a first-round RT-PCR with HTBI primers, a second-round multiplex PCR was run. One entry per CDR3 protein, called by TCRdb with MiXCR from the multiplex PCR reads. This sample has about 340,000 distinct CDR3 sequences, with 17% found just once. Material: peripheral blood. The receptors shown here come from an adult man with Graves' ophthalmopathy.

This rearrangement joins TRBV18 to TRBJ2-7, with 9 bases matching TRBD1. The germline gives CDR1 KGHSH, CDR2 LQKENI. V was clipped by 6 bases and J by 7 bases; unmatched bases: 13. CDR3 length: 15 residues. CDR3 DNA: TGTGCCAGCTCTCGACCGGGACAGGGCTCACGGGAGCAGTACTTC. Protein sequence: CASSRPGQGSREQYF. The variable domain in full, with the rest retrieved from reference TRBV18 and TRBJ2-7, is NAGVMQNPRHLVRRRGQEARLRCSPMKGHSHVYWYRQLPEEGLKFMVYLQKENIIDESGMPKERFSAEFPKEGPSILRIQQVVRGDSAAYFCASSRPGQGSREQYFGPGTRLTVT.

This clonotype was counted ten times or more. V usage is TRBV7-2 and J usage is TRBJ2-7; D might be TRBD1 or TRBD2, each matching 5 bases. The germline V and J ends were trimmed by 5 bases and 2 bases, with 13 bases remaining between them. Looked up from germline, CDR1 is SGHTA and CDR2 is FQGNSA. The CDR3 extends over 14 amino acids. Here the CDR3 reads CASSQTGHTYEQYF. CDR3 coding DNA: TGTGCCAGCAGCCAAACGGGGCATACCTACGAGCAGTACTTC.

The table lists this clonotype with many counts. The genes are TRBV24-1 and TRBJ1-1; perhaps TRBD1 as D (6 bases). Germline loops: CDR1 KGHDR, CDR2 SFDVKD. This CDR3 has 15 residues. The V end was cut by 2 bases, the J end by 2 bases, with 11 bases between. This CDR3 reads CATSDSQGGNTEAFF. DNA of the CDR3: TGTGCCACCAGTGATTCACAGGGAGGAAACACTGAAGCTTTCTTT.

This clonotype has a count of ten or more. The chain combines TRBV6-5 with TRBJ1-6; a possible D gene is TRBD1 (5 bases). CDR3 length: 18 residues. V lost 4 bases, J lost 4 bases, and 20 bases lay in between. Germline CDR1 MNHEY, CDR2 SVGAGI. The CDR3 DNA follows: TGTGCCAGCAGTTCACCTCGGGACGATTTGACTTATAATTCACCCCTCCACTTT. Its translation is CASSSPRDDLTYNSPLHF.

This clonotype was detected many times. The chain couples TRBV12-3 or TRBV12-4 to TRBJ2-7, with D tentatively TRBD1 (5 bases). Trimming removed 6 bases from V and 0 bases from J, with 6 bases in between. The CDR3 sequence is 12 residues long. This chain's CDR3 is CASRTGSYEQYF. Written as DNA, the CDR3 is TGTGCCAGCAGAACAGGCTCCTACGAGCAGTACTTC.

This clonotype was counted between two and nine times. The chain uses TRBV6-2 or TRBV6-3 and TRBJ2-4, with D possibly matching TRBD1 (6 bases). The CDR3 has 15 amino acids. The germline gives CDR1 MNHEY, CDR2 SVGEGT. V was cut by 7 bases and J by 1 base, with 14 bases left in between. The CDR3 loop reads CASTKGVGAKNIQYF. CDR3 coding DNA: TGTGCCAGCACCAAGGGGGTAGGGGCCAAAAACATTCAGTACTTC.

This clonotype was counted many times. The chain has TRBV5-4 and TRBJ1-5; unclear D gene. The CDR3 extends over 12 amino acids. CDR1 is SGHNT and CDR2 is YYREEE in the germline V gene (reference sequence). With 2 bases removed from V and 3 bases from J, the gap between germline ends came to 3 bases. CDR3 bases: TGTGCCAGCAGCTTTCACAATCAGCCCCAGCATTTT. It specifies CASSFHNQPQHF.

This clonotype was observed many times. The gene calls are TRBV12-3 or TRBV12-4 and TRBJ1-5; a possible D gene is TRBD1 (5 bases). The CDR3 contains 14 residues. The V gene lost 6 bases and the J gene lost 7 bases, with 16 bases spanning the gap. The CDR3 is CASRMQGKSQPQHF. In nucleotides, the CDR3 is TGTGCCAGCAGGATGCAGGGTAAATCCCAGCCCCAGCATTTT.

This clonotype was seen many times. CDR3: CAWSVQGPSSNQPQHF. The CDR3 coding sequence is TGTGCCTGGAGTGTACAGGGGCCAAGTAGCAATCAGCCCCAGCATTTT. The chain links TRBV30 to TRBJ1-5, with 7 positions matching TRBD1. Germline V gives CDR1 GTSNPN, CDR2 SVGIG (reference sequence). The CDR3 is 16 residues long. With V trimmed by 0 bases and J by 0 bases, 5 bases remained unmatched.

This clonotype was observed at least ten times. The rearrangement links TRBV27 to TRBJ1-6; 9 nucleotides agree with TRBD1. Germline V gene data show CDR1 as MNHEY and CDR2 as SMNVEV (reference sequence). V lost 6 bases, J lost 10 bases, and 7 bases stayed unmatched. This CDR3 is built from 14 residues. The CDR3 is CASSLQGAGSPLHF. DNA of the CDR3: TGTGCCAGCAGCCTACAGGGGGCCGGGTCACCCCTCCACTTT.

The V call is TRBV12-3 or TRBV12-4, the J call TRBJ1-2; D not certain. V was trimmed by 2 bases and J by 5 bases, leaving 9 bases between them. The CDR3 contains 13 residues. CDR3 nucleotides: TGTGCCAGCAGTTTAAGTGCGATATATGGCTACACCTTC. This gives the protein CASSLSAIYGYTF.

Ten or more counts support this clonotype. The V call is TRBV28, the J call TRBJ2-7; 11 bases align to TRBD1. The CDR3 runs to 17 residues. After removal of 6 bases from V and 1 base from J, the junction contained 11 bases not matched to a gene. In germline, CDR1 is MDHEN, CDR2 SYDVKM. The CDR3 loop reads CASSRTGGARMSYEQYF. The CDR3 coding sequence is TGTGCCAGCAGCAGGACAGGGGGCGCTCGGATGTCCTACGAGCAGTACTTC.

A word on this clonotype: The junction departs from germline at one end; a sequencing error may be responsible. J is TRBJ2-7 and V is TRBV27; possibly TRBD1 for D (5 bases). Per the germline V gene, CDR1 is MNHEY and CDR2 is SMNVEV (reference sequence). CDR3 length equals 13 residues. The chain's CDR3 is CASSQGPSYEQCF. The CDR3 DNA sequence: TGTGCCAGCAGTCAGGGCCCCTCCTACGAGCAGTGCTTC.

This clonotype was seen a few times. The rearrangement links TRBV18 to TRBJ2-7; 8 nucleotides align to TRBD2. V shed 0 bases, J shed 6 bases, and the junction held 7 bases outside the gene matches. CDR3 size: 15 residues. Germline V gene data show CDR1 as KGHSH and CDR2 as LQKENI. CDR3 coding DNA: TGTGCCAGCTCACCACCGATTAGCGGGATTCGCGAGCAGTACTTC. Amino acids: CASSPPISGIREQYF.

This clonotype has at least ten counts. V gene TRBV6-2 or TRBV6-3 combines with J gene TRBJ1-6; 8 bases align to TRBD1. The CDR3 runs 15 residues. CDR1 and CDR2 (germline): MNHEY, SVGEGT. The J segment lost 8 bases and the V segment lost 7 bases, leaving 10 bases of the junction unmatched. The CDR3 region is CASTLPGQGYSPLHF. The DNA of the CDR3 is TGTGCCAGCACCCTACCCGGACAGGGTTATTCACCCCTCCACTTT.

This clonotype has more than one count but fewer than ten. The chain employs TRBV3-1 and TRBJ2-5; 16 bases align to TRBD2. This CDR3 has 19 amino acids. The germline CDR1 and CDR2 sequences are LGHDT and YNNKEL (reference sequence). The V segment lost 0 bases and the J segment 5 bases; nucleotides outside the gene matches: 9. The CDR3 DNA follows: TGTGCCAGCAGCCAAGACTTTGAGGGACTAGCGGGGGGGCTGGAGACCCAGTACTTC. This encodes CASSQDFEGLAGGLETQYF.